Included here is one T cell receptor (beta chain) sequence, with context. Its antigen is still unknown. Lactation, pregnancy, other autoimmune disease or uncontrolled infection excluded patients. Orbital computed tomography, thyroid ultrasound, serum thyroxine and TRAb, and clinical symptoms together informed the diagnoses. PBMCs were obtained from over 8.5 ml fresh peripheral blood. The TCR beta CDR3 regions underwent amplification using RNA transcripts as the source. The TCR CDR3 first-round RT-PCR relied on the HTBI primer set. TCRdb fed the multiplex PCR reads into MiXCR, producing one record per CDR3 protein. Here the sample spans around 250,000 distinct CDR3 sequences, around 26% being singletons. This sample is drawn from a study of T cells in Graves' hyperthyroidism and ophthalmopathy. The CDR3 covers 13 residues. Germline assignment: CDR1 SGHAT and CDR2 FQNNGV. Deletions cut 5 bases from V and 3 bases from J, with 11 bases between.

Broader study findings: Most clonotypes expanded in thyroid above 0.001 were likewise present in blood.

The chain has TRBV11-2 and TRBJ2-7; no clear D. The sequencing sample was made of blood. The receptor was isolated from a woman between 40 and 50 years old with Graves' ophthalmopathy. The DNA of the CDR3 is TGTGCCAGCAGCCGGATCGGCGGCTACGAGCAGTACTTC. Translation gives CASSRIGGYEQYF.